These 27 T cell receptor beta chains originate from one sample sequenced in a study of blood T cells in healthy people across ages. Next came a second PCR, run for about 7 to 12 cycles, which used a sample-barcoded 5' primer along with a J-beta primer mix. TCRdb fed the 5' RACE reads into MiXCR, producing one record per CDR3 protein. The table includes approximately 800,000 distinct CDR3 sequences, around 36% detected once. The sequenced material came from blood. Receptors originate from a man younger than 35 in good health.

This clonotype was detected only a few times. The CDR3 bases are TGTGCCAGCAGTCCCGCCGAGGAGGGGTACCATGAGCAGTTCTTC. Amino acid sequence: CASSPAEEGYHEQFF. V is TRBV28 and J is TRBJ2-1, with D tentatively TRBD2 (6 bases). V dropped 5 bases and J dropped 8 bases, with 19 bases sitting between them. This CDR3 is built from 15 residues. CDR1 is MDHEN and CDR2 is SYDVKM in the germline V gene.

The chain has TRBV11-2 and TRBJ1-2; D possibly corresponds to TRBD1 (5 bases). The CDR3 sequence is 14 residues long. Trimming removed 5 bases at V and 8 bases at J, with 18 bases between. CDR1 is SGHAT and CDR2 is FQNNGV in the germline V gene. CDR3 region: CASSPSGAPGGYTF. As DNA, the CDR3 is TGTGCCAGCAGCCCATCCGGGGCCCCCGGAGGCTACACCTTC.

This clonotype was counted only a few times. CDR3 coding DNA: TGCAGTGCTATCACGACAGGGTCGGGCAATCAGCCCCAGCATTTT. Translated: CSAITTGSGNQPQHF. The rearrangement joins TRBV20-1 to TRBJ1-5; TRBD1 matches at 7 bases. Germline trimming cut 4 bases from V and 2 bases from J; bases unmatched to any gene: 8. CDR3 size: 15 residues. CDR1 DFQATT and CDR2 SNEGSKA come from the germline V gene (reference sequence).

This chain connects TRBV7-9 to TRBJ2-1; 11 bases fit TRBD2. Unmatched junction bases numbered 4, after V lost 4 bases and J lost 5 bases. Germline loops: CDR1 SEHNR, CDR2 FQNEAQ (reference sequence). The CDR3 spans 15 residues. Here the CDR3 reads CASSWLAGGDNEQFF. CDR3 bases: TGTGCCAGCAGCTGGCTAGCGGGGGGAGACAATGAGCAGTTCTTC.

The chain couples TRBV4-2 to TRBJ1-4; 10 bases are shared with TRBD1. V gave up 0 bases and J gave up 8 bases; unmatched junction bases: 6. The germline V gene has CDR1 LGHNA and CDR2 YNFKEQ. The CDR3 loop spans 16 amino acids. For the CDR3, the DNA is TGTGCCAGCAGCCAAGAGTTTGGGACAGGGGACGAAAAACTGTTTTTT. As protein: CASSQEFGTGDEKLFF.

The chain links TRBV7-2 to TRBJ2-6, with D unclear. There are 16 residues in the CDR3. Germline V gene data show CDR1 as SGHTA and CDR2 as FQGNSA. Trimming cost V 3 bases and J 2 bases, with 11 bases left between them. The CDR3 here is CASSLDGKPGANVLTF. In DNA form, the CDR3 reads TGTGCCAGCAGCTTGGACGGAAAGCCTGGGGCCAACGTCCTGACTTTC. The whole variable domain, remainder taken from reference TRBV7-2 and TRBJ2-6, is GAGVSQSPSNKVTEKGKDVELRCDPISGHTALYWYRQSLGQGLEFLIYFQGNSAPDKSGLPSDRFSAERTGGSVSTLTIQRTQQEDSAVYLCASSLDGKPGANVLTFGAGSRLTVL.

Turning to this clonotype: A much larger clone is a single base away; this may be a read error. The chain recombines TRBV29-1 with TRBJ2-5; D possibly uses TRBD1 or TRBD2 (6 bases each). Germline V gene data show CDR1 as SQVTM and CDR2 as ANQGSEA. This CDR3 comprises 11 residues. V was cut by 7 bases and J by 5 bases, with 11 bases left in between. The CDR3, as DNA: TGCAGCGGAGGGGGGTTTGAGACCCAGTACTTC. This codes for CSGGGFETQYF.

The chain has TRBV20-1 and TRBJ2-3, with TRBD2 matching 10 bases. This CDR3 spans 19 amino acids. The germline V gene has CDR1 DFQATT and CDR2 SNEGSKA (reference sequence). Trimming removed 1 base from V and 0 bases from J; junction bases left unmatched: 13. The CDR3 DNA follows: TGCAGTGCTAGAGTTAGGGGGGGGCTAGCGGGGGAAAGCACAGATACGCAGTATTTT. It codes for CSARVRGGLAGESTDTQYF.

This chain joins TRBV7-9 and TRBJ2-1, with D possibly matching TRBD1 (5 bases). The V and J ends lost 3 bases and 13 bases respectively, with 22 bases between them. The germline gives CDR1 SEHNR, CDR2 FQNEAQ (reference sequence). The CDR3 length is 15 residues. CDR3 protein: CASSLATRQSRHQFF. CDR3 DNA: TGTGCCAGCAGCTTGGCTACAAGACAGTCCCGTCATCAGTTCTTC.

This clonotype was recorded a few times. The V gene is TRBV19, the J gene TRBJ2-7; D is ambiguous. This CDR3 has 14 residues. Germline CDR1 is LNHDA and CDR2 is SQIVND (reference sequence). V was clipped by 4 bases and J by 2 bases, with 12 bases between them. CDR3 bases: TGTGCCAGTAGTACCCCAAAGGTTCCCTACGAGCAGTACTTC. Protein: CASSTPKVPYEQYF.

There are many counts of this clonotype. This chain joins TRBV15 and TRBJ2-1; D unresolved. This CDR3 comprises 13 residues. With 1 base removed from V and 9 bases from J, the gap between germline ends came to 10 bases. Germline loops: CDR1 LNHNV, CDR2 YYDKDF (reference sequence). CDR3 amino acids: CATSRVPSTEQFF. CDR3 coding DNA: TGTGCCACCAGCAGAGTCCCTAGTACTGAGCAGTTCTTC.

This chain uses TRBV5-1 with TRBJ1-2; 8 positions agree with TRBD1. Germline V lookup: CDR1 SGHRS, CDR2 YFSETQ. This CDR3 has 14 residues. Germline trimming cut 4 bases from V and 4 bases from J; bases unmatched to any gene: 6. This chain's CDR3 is CASSAQGASYGYTF. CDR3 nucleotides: TGCGCCAGCAGCGCCCAGGGGGCTTCCTATGGCTACACCTTC.

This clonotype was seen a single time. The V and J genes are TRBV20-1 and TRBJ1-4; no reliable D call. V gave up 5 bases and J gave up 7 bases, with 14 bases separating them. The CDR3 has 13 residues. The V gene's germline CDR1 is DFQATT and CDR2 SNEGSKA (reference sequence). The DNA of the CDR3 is TGCAGTGCTCCCTCCCTCAGTAGTGAAAAACTGTTTTTT. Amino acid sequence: CSAPSLSSEKLFF.

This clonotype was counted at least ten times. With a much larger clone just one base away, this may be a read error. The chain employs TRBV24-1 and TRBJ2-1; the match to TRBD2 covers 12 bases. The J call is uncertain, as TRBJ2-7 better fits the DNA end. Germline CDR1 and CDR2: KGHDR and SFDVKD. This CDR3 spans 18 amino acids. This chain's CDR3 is CATSQGLAGPWFYNEQYF. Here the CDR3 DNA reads TGTGCCACCAGCCAAGGACTAGCGGGGCCCTGGTTCTACAATGAGCAGTACTTC.

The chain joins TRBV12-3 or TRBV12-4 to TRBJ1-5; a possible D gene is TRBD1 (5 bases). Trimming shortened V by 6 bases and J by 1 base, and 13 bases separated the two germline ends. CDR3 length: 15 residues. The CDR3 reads CASSPTTGSNQPQHF. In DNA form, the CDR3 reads TGTGCCAGCAGCCCGACCACAGGAAGCAATCAGCCCCAGCATTTT.

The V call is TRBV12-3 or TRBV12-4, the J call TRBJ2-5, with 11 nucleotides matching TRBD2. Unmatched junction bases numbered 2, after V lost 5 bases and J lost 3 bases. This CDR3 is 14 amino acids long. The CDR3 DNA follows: TGTGCCAGCAGTGCTAGCGGGGGGAAAGAGACCCAGTACTTC. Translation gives CASSASGGKETQYF.

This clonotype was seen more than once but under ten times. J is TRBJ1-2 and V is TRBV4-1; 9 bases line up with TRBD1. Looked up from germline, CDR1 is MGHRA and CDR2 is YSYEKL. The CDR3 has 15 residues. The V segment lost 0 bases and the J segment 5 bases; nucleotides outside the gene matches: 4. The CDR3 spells CASSQDDRGFYGYTF. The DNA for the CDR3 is TGCGCCAGCAGCCAAGATGACAGGGGGTTTTATGGCTACACCTTC.

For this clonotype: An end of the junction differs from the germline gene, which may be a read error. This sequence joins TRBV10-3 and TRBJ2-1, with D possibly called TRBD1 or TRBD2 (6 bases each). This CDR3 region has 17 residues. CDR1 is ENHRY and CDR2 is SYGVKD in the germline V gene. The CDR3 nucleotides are TGTGCCATCAGTGATTCCGCACTAGCCTCCGGGGACAATGAGCGGTTCTTC. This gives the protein CAISDSALASGDNERFF.

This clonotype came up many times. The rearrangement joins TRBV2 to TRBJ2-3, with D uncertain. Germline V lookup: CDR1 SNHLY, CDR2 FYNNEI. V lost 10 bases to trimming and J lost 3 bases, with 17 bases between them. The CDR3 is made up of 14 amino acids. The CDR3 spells CATRGYVRTDTQYF. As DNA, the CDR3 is TGTGCCACTCGTGGTTACGTACGGACAGATACGCAGTATTTT.

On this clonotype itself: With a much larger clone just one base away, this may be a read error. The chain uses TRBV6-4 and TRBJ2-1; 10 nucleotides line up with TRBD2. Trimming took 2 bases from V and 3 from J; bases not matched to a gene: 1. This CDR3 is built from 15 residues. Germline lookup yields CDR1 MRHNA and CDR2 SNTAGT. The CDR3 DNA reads TGTGCCAGCAGTGACACTAGCGGGGACTACAATGAGCAGTTCTTC. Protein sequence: CASSDTSGDYNEQFF.

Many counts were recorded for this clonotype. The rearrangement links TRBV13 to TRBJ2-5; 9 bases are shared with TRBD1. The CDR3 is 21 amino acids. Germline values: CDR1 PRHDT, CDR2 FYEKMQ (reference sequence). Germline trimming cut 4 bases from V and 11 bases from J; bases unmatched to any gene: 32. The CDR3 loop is CASSSIQLQDAPGQGLRGQYF. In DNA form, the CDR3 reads TGTGCCAGCAGCTCAATACAACTTCAAGATGCCCCGGGACAGGGTCTACGTGGGCAGTACTTC.

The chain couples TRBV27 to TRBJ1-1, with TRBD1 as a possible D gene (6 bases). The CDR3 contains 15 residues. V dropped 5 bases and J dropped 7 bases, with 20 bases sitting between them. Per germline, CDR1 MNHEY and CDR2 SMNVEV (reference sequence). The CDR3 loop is CASSPFPGTSGEAFF. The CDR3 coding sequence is TGTGCCAGCAGTCCTTTTCCGGGGACAAGTGGTGAAGCTTTCTTT.

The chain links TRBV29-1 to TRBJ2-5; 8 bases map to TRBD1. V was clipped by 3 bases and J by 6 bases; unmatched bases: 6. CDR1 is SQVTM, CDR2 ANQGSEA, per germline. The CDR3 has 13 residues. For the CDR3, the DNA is TGCAGCGTTGATAGTGCAGGGGGCAAGACCCAGTACTTC. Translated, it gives CSVDSAGGKTQYF.

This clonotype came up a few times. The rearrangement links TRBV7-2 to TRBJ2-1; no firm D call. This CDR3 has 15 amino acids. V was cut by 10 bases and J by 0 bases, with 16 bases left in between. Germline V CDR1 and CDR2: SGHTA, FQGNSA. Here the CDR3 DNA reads TGTGCCACCGCCCGACCGGGCAGCTCCTACAATGAGCAGTTCTTC. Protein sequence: CATARPGSSYNEQFF.

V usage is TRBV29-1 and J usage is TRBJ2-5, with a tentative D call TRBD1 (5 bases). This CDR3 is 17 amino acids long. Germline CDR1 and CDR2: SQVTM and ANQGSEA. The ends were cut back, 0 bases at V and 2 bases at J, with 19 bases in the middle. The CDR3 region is CSVEERVEWNRQETQYF. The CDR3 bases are TGCAGCGTTGAAGAAAGGGTGGAATGGAACAGGCAAGAGACCCAGTACTTC.

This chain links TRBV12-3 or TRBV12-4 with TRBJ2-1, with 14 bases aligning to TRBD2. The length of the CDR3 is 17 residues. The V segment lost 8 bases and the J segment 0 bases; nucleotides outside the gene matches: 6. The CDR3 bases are TGTGCCAGCTCAGGACTAGCGGGGGGCTGCTCCTACAATGAGCAGTTCTTC. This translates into CASSGLAGGCSYNEQFF.

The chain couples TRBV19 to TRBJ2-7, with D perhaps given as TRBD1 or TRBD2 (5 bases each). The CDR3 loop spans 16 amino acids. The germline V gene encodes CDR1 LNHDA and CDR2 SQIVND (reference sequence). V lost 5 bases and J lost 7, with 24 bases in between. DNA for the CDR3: TGTGCCAGTAGTTTCGGGGCCTTCGCCCCGGACAATGAGCAGTACTTC. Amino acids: CASSFGAFAPDNEQYF.